Described below is a single TCR beta chain sequence and its context. TCRdb passed the RT-PCR reads through MiXCR, listing each CDR3 protein once. Among hundreds of thousands of distinct CDR3 sequences, 14% were seen once, and the ten largest hold roughly 4%. CDR3 length equals 14 residues. Germline V lookup: CDR1 KGHDR, CDR2 SFDVKD. After removal of 3 bases from V and 9 bases from J, the junction contained 4 bases not matched to a gene. The rearrangement uses TRBV24-1 and TRBJ2-1; 10 bases map to TRBD1. Specimen: memory CD4+ T cells from blood. The TCR originated in a female donor in good health, serving as a healthy control. The CDR3 DNA reads as TGTGCCACCAGTGATCATGGACAGGGGGGTGAGCAGTTCTTC. This gives the protein CATSDHGQGGEQFF.